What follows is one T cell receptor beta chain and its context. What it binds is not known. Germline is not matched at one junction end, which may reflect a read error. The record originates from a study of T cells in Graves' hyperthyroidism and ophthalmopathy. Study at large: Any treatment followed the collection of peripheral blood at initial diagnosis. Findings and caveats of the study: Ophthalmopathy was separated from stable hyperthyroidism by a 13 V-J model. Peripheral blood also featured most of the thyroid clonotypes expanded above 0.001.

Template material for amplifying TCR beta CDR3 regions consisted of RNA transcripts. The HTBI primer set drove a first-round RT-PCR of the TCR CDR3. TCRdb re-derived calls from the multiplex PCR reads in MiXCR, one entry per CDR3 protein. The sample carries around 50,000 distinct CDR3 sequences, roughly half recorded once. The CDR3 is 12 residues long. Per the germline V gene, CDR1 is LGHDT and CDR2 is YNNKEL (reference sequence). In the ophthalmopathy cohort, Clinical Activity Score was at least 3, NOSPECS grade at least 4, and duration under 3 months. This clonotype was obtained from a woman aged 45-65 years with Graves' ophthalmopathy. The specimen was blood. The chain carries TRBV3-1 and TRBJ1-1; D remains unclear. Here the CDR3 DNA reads TGTGCCAGCAGCCAAGATCGTTCTGGAGCTTGCTTT. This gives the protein CASSQDRSGACF.